The clone carrying this TCR beta chain was detected ten times or more. A library of TCRbeta sequences, prepared with unique molecular identifiers, was generated. TCRdb re-analysed the PCR reads in MiXCR, keeping a single row per CDR3 protein. This sample carries around 500,000 distinct CDR3 sequences, about an eighth of them seen once, and the ten largest clones take about 6%. The data were taken from a study of T-cell reconstitution after alpha-beta-depleted transplantation in children. Germline V gives CDR1 SGHRS, CDR2 YFSETQ. The CDR3 is made up of 14 amino acids. V was cut by 4 bases and J by 0 bases, with 9 bases left in between.

The chain employs TRBV5-1 and TRBJ2-3; D ambiguous. The sample was PBMCs from the stem cell graft donor, taken from the stem cell graft. The clonotype originates from a human donor who donated a stem cell graft to a child with combined immunodeficiency. The CDR3 sequence: CASSPMISTDTQYF. DNA of the CDR3: TGCGCCAGCAGCCCCATGATAAGCACAGATACGCAGTATTTT.